This entry lists 22 T cell receptor beta chains sequenced from one sample in a study of shared clonotypes between healthy human individuals (dated by TCRdb to about 2020). CD8 naive samples consisted of CD45RO-negative cells that were positively selected for CCR7, yielding a CD45RA+CCR7+ population without TemRA cells. Library preparation employed the immunoSEQ multiplex PCR assay. The source is immuneACCESS, and TCRdb retained only in-frame sequences with V and J called. Part of the clones is not carried over; for the studies checked, unresolved V genes explain less than half of this, and the remainder is unexplained. Here the sample has over 2,000,000 clones; 80% to 95% occur a single time. Together, the top ten hold about 1.7% of the sample. Sequenced input: naive CD8+ T cells from PBMCs. The cell subset or site label here, explained by the study, means: CD45RA+CCR7+. These receptors were obtained from a man between 18 and 29 years old in good health. Some clones in this sample may be carry-over from other donors' samples.

This chain connects TRBV15 to TRBJ2-7, with a tentative D call TRBD1 (6 bases). The CDR3 contains 15 residues. V lost 9 bases, J lost 0 bases, and 18 bases lay in between. Germline V gives CDR1 LNHNV, CDR2 YYDKDF (reference sequence). The CDR3 here is CATGVRGPGSYEQYF. The CDR3 DNA follows: TGTGCCACTGGGGTCAGGGGTCCTGGCTCCTACGAGCAGTACTTC.

The gene calls are TRBV13 and TRBJ2-7; D not resolved. Per germline, CDR1 PRHDT and CDR2 FYEKMQ (reference sequence). V was clipped by 2 bases and J by 4 bases, with 12 bases between them. This CDR3 region has 14 residues. The chain's CDR3 is CASSLTTAGYEQYF. Here the CDR3 DNA reads TGTGCCAGCAGCTTAACAACTGCCGGATACGAGCAGTACTTC.

The chain is built from TRBV2 and TRBJ2-3, with 9 bases that match TRBD1. Germline lookup yields CDR1 SNHLY and CDR2 FYNNEI. Trimming took 6 bases from V and 5 from J; bases not matched to a gene: 12. This CDR3 is built from 16 residues. The CDR3: CASSRGTGYSLDTQYF. In DNA, the CDR3 is TGTGCCAGCAGCCGAGGGACAGGGTATTCGTTAGATACGCAGTATTTT.

The rearrangement links TRBV28 to TRBJ2-5; no definite D call. The CDR3 runs to 16 residues. V shed 3 bases and J shed 5 bases, with 19 bases lying between them. CDR1 MDHEN and CDR2 SYDVKM come from the germline V gene. The CDR3 DNA follows: TGTGCCAGCAGTTTGGGCGGTAGCTGGGGTCCCGAGACCCAGTACTTC. It translates to CASSLGGSWGPETQYF.

This rearrangement joins TRBV29-1 to TRBJ2-7; D uncertain. This CDR3 contains 13 residues. Germline V gives CDR1 SQVTM, CDR2 ANQGSEA. V lost 3 bases and J 0 bases, leaving 9 bases between the germline ends. CDR3 protein: CSVEETNSYEQYF. The CDR3 DNA follows: TGCAGCGTTGAGGAAACCAACTCCTACGAGCAGTACTTC.

The V gene is TRBV5-8, the J gene TRBJ1-2; 8 nucleotides line up with TRBD1. The ends lost 2 bases at V and 0 bases at J; junction bases unmatched: 18. Germline V lookup: CDR1 SGHTS, CDR2 YDEGEE. This CDR3 spans 20 amino acids. This chain's CDR3 is CASSLGHTGTGQTANYGYTF. The CDR3 coding sequence is TGTGCCAGCAGCTTAGGGCATACCGGGACAGGACAAACAGCTAACTATGGCTACACCTTC.

The rearrangement uses TRBV7-8 and TRBJ2-7; 7 bases are a match to TRBD2. The CDR3 contains 15 residues. V shed 4 bases, J shed 1 base, and the junction held 7 bases outside the gene matches. Germline V lookup: CDR1 SGHVS, CDR2 FQNEAQ. CDR3 residues: CASSSSGTPSYEQYF. As DNA, the CDR3 is TGTGCCAGCAGCTCCAGCGGGACTCCTTCCTACGAGCAGTACTTC.

The V gene is TRBV5-8, the J gene TRBJ2-3, with 7 bases fitting TRBD2. Germline CDR1 and CDR2: SGHTS and YDEGEE. The CDR3 is 14 residues long. The trim removed 3 bases at V and 1 base at J, leaving 2 bases unmatched. CDR3 loop: CASSSSGRTDTQYF. The CDR3 DNA reads as TGTGCCAGCAGCTCTAGCGGCCGCACAGATACGCAGTATTTT.

V and J are TRBV5-4 and TRBJ2-1; 8 nucleotides line up with TRBD2. The CDR3 runs to 16 residues. The V segment lost 1 base and the J segment 2 bases; nucleotides outside the gene matches: 5. The germline V gene encodes CDR1 SGHNT and CDR2 YYREEE (reference sequence). CDR3 coding DNA: TGTGCCAGCAGCTTGAGATGGCGGGAGGCCTACAATGAGCAGTTCTTC. Its protein is CASSLRWREAYNEQFF.

The rearrangement joins TRBV5-1 to TRBJ2-6; 7 bases map to TRBD1. CDR3 length: 20 residues. Germline V lookup: CDR1 SGHRS, CDR2 YFSETQ. V lost 2 bases, J lost 0 bases, and 14 bases stayed unmatched. The CDR3 nucleotides read TGCGCCAGCAGCTTCCGGGACAGTTCAAATCTTGGCTCTGGGGCCAACGTCCTGACTTTC. This sequence encodes CASSFRDSSNLGSGANVLTF.

This clone has more than one count but fewer than ten. The rearrangement links TRBV29-1 to TRBJ1-1, with D possibly matching TRBD1 (6 bases). CDR1 is SQVTM, CDR2 ANQGSEA, per germline. The V gene lost 7 bases and the J gene lost 4 bases, with 16 bases spanning the gap. This CDR3 has 13 amino acids. The CDR3 loop reads CSATVQGPTEAFF. The CDR3 coding sequence is TGCAGCGCCACAGTACAGGGACCCACTGAAGCTTTCTTT.

This clone was seen a handful of times. Other nucleotide sequences from this sample produce the same CDR3. The CDR3 reads CASSLGSNTEAFF. The CDR3 region has the DNA TGTGCCAGCAGCCTAGGGTCGAACACTGAAGCTTTCTTT. V and J are TRBV7-9 and TRBJ1-1, with D hard to call. The germline CDR1 and CDR2 sequences are SEHNR and FQNEAQ (reference sequence). Between the trimmed V and J ends, which lost 5 bases and 1 base, there was a span of 8 bases. CDR3 length: 13 residues.

The chain joins TRBV9 to TRBJ1-2; possibly TRBD1 for D (6 bases). Germline V CDR1 and CDR2: SGDLS, YYNGEE. V dropped 0 bases and J dropped 7 bases, with 10 bases sitting between them. This CDR3 is built from 13 residues. For the CDR3, the DNA is TGTGCCAGCAGCGTAGGGGGGGCCGGTGGCTACACCTTC. As protein: CASSVGGAGGYTF.

The rearrangement uses TRBV7-9 and TRBJ2-3; TRBD2 is a possible D gene (5 bases). The V gene lost 1 base and the J gene lost 6 bases, with 11 bases spanning the gap. The length of the CDR3 is 14 residues. The germline gives CDR1 SEHNR, CDR2 FQNEAQ (reference sequence). CDR3: CASSLVAIADTQYF. DNA for the CDR3: TGTGCCAGCAGCTTAGTAGCGATTGCGGATACGCAGTATTTT. The full variable domain, with the rest looked up from reference TRBV7-9 and TRBJ2-3, is DTGVSQNPRHKITKRGQNVTFRCDPISEHNRLYWYRQTLGQGPEFLTYFQNEAQLEKSRLLSDRFSAERPKGSFSTLEIQRTEQGDSAMYLCASSLVAIADTQYFGPGTRLTVL.

V gene TRBV27 combines with J gene TRBJ2-1; TRBD2 might be the D (6 bases). The CDR3 runs to 14 residues. CDR1 and CDR2 from the germline V gene are MNHEY and SMNVEV (reference sequence). The V end was cut by 3 bases, the J end by 10 bases, with 16 bases between. DNA for the CDR3: TGTGCCAGCAGTTTGTTATTAGCGGCCTCCGAGCAGTTCTTC. Translated, it gives CASSLLLAASEQFF.

The chain uses TRBV29-1 and TRBJ2-5; D is ambiguous. The CDR3 runs to 14 residues. From germline, CDR1 is SQVTM and CDR2 ANQGSEA. Trimming removed 3 bases at V and 1 base at J, with 12 bases between. The CDR3 spells CSVDIRRPQETQYF. For the CDR3, the DNA is TGCAGCGTTGATATCCGCAGACCCCAAGAGACCCAGTACTTC.

The chain combines TRBV27 with TRBJ1-5; no definite D call. V was trimmed by 7 bases and J by 6 bases, leaving 13 bases between them. Germline lookup yields CDR1 MNHEY and CDR2 SMNVEV (reference sequence). The CDR3 has 13 amino acids. In nucleotides, the CDR3 is TGTGCCAGCAACCCAGGTGTGGGTCAGCCCCAGCATTTT. Translated: CASNPGVGQPQHF.

The V gene is TRBV6-4, the J gene TRBJ1-3, with TRBD1 as a possible D gene (6 bases). The germline V gene has CDR1 MRHNA and CDR2 SNTAGT. There are 17 residues in the CDR3. With 0 bases removed from V and 2 bases from J, the gap between germline ends came to 14 bases. The CDR3 loop is CASSDSVRGEAGNTIYF. The CDR3 bases are TGTGCCAGCAGTGACTCGGTGAGGGGGGAAGCTGGAAACACCATATATTTT.

A word on this clone: Other DNA sequences of this sample code for an identical CDR3. This chain links TRBV5-1 with TRBJ2-7; D gene ambiguous. Trimming removed 0 bases from V and 2 bases from J, with 9 bases in between. This CDR3 has 14 residues. Germline-derived CDR1 and CDR2 are SGHRS and YFSETQ. CDR3 residues: CASSLAGSPYEQYF. The CDR3 region has the DNA TGCGCCAGCAGCTTGGCCGGGTCCCCCTACGAGCAGTACTTC.

Concerning this clone: Other DNA sequences from this sample encode an identical CDR3 as well. This rearrangement joins TRBV7-9 to TRBJ2-7, with unresolved D. CDR3 length equals 12 residues. V was pared by 5 bases and J by 2 bases, with 7 bases between. CDR1 and CDR2 from the germline V gene are SEHNR and FQNEAQ (reference sequence). CDR3 region: CASSPVPYEQYF. Written as DNA, the CDR3 is TGTGCCAGCAGCCCTGTCCCCTACGAGCAGTACTTC.

On this clone: The sample holds other DNA sequences that translate to the same CDR3. The chain carries TRBV2 and TRBJ1-3; unclear D gene. CDR1 is SNHLY and CDR2 is FYNNEI in the germline V gene. The germline V and J ends were trimmed by 8 bases and 0 bases, with 2 bases remaining between them. The CDR3 consists of 11 residues. The CDR3 DNA follows: TGTGCCAGCCGCTCTGGAAACACCATATATTTT. Its protein product is CASRSGNTIYF.

This chain links TRBV27 with TRBJ2-5, with D possibly matching TRBD2 (6 bases). Germline V gene sequence: CDR1 MNHEY, CDR2 SMNVEV (reference sequence). With 1 base removed from V and 5 bases from J, the gap between germline ends came to 23 bases. The CDR3 is made up of 18 amino acids. The CDR3 DNA is TGTGCCAGCAGTTTATACGGGGGTGCGGAAGCCCCCCACGAGACCCAGTACTTC. This encodes CASSLYGGAEAPHETQYF.